This T cell receptor (beta chain) was sequenced for a study of CD8 T cells in Susac syndrome. The CDR3 length is 15 residues. Trimming shortened V by 4 bases and J by 2 bases, and 12 bases separated the two germline ends. The germline CDR1 and CDR2 sequences are MNHNY and SVGAGI (reference sequence). Random hexamers primed reverse transcription of about 0.5 to 1 ug RNA. TCRdb ran MiXCR on the immunoSEQ multiplex PCR reads and lists one entry per CDR3 protein. The sample lists roughly 200,000 distinct CDR3 sequences, roughly 94% occurring once. The material sequenced was CD4+ T cells from PBMCs. This chain joins TRBV6-6 and TRBJ1-5; D might be TRBD1 (5 bases). The origin of this receptor is a human donor in good health. The CDR3 loop is CASSLEGSRNQPQHF. CDR3 in DNA: TGTGCCAGCAGTTTAGAGGGGTCTCGCAATCAGCCCCAGCATTTT.